One sample yielded the 13 T cell receptor beta chains listed below, sequenced in a study of radiation and T cells in renal cell carcinoma. Time point specified: baseline pretreatment blood. The sample's treatment: 15 Gy SBRT to primary tumor, nephrectomy 4 weeks later. TCRdb keeps only in-frame clones here, not all; method: immunoSEQ multiplex PCR. This table holds about 140,000 clones, less than 85% found once. The sequenced sample was blood, obtained from a patient whose treatment included radiotherapy and nephrectomy. The receptors derive from a woman aged 50 to 60 with renal cell carcinoma.

The V call is TRBV5-1, the J call TRBJ1-4; D is undetermined. Trimming removed 0 bases from V and 6 bases from J, with 9 bases in between. The CDR3 is made up of 14 amino acids. Germline assignment: CDR1 SGHRS and CDR2 YFSETQ. The CDR3 DNA sequence: TGCGCCAGCAGCTTGGGGGCTACCGATGAAAAACTGTTTTTT. It specifies CASSLGATDEKLFF.

This clone was detected once. This chain connects TRBV25-1 to TRBJ1-4, with 11 nucleotides matching TRBD1. This CDR3 spans 15 amino acids. Germline CDR1 MGHDK, CDR2 SYGVNS. Germline trimming cut 6 bases from V and 8 bases from J; bases unmatched to any gene: 8. The CDR3 region is CASRGQGAFVEKLFF. The CDR3 DNA is TGTGCCAGCAGAGGACAGGGGGCCTTCGTCGAAAAACTGTTTTTT.

This rearrangement joins TRBV27 to TRBJ2-1, with 9 positions matching TRBD2. The V gene end was trimmed by 5 bases and the J gene end by 2 bases; junction bases not matched to a gene: 7. CDR3 length equals 16 residues. The V gene's germline CDR1 is MNHEY and CDR2 SMNVEV (reference sequence). In DNA form, the CDR3 reads TGTGCCAGCAGTCCACAGCCTAGCGGGGCCTACAATGAGCAGTTCTTC. It codes for CASSPQPSGAYNEQFF.

The chain joins TRBV9 to TRBJ2-3; unclear D gene. V lost 2 bases, J lost 3 bases, and 7 bases lay in between. Germline CDR1 and CDR2: SGDLS and YYNGEE. The CDR3 totals 13 residues. The CDR3 sequence: CASSVPGTDTQYF. In nucleotides, the CDR3 is TGTGCCAGCAGCGTCCCTGGTACAGATACGCAGTATTTT.

The CDR3 is CASSLGPAFTNSPLHF. The CDR3 bases are TGTGCCAGCAGCTTAGGCCCAGCTTTTACAAATTCACCCCTCCACTTT. This sequence joins TRBV7-2 and TRBJ1-6; D uncertain. Trimming cost V 1 base and J 7 bases, with 14 bases left between them. This CDR3 contains 16 residues. Per germline, CDR1 SGHTA and CDR2 FQGNSA.

The chain carries TRBV6-6 and TRBJ1-2, with D maybe TRBD1 (5 bases). The germline V and J ends were trimmed by 4 bases and 13 bases, with 25 bases remaining between them. CDR3 length: 15 residues. Germline loops: CDR1 MNHNY, CDR2 SVGAGI (reference sequence). The CDR3 nucleotides read TGTGCCAGCAGTTCTCACGACAGCCATCTTGCAAAGTGCACCTTC. Translated: CASSSHDSHLAKCTF.

The V gene is TRBV19, the J gene TRBJ1-1, with D possibly TRBD1 on 5 matching bases. The germline gives CDR1 LNHDA, CDR2 SQIVND (reference sequence). The CDR3 spans 15 residues. V lost 5 bases, J lost 1 base, and 14 bases lay in between. The chain's CDR3 is CASSVGLWGNTEAFF. CDR3 nucleotides: TGTGCCAGTAGTGTGGGACTTTGGGGGAACACTGAAGCTTTCTTT.

The V and J genes are TRBV9 and TRBJ1-3; possibly TRBD1 for D (6 bases). Deletions cut 2 bases from V and 0 bases from J, with 15 bases between. Germline V gene sequence: CDR1 SGDLS, CDR2 YYNGEE. The CDR3 consists of 17 residues. The CDR3 sequence is CASSVSIQGYSGNTIYF. CDR3 bases: TGTGCCAGCAGCGTCTCGATACAGGGATACTCTGGAAACACCATATATTTT.

This rearrangement joins TRBV7-2 to TRBJ2-7, with TRBD2 identical over 9 bases. The CDR3 loop spans 16 amino acids. The germline gives CDR1 SGHTA, CDR2 FQGNSA. V dropped 5 bases and J dropped 4; count of bases not matched to a gene: 12. CDR3 in amino acids: CASSLSSSGEYYEQYF. The CDR3 DNA is TGTGCCAGCAGCCTCAGCTCTAGCGGGGAATATTACGAGCAGTACTTC.

Turning to this clone: Other DNA sequences in this sample translate to the same CDR3. The chain links TRBV5-6 to TRBJ1-5; D not resolved. Deletions cut 0 bases from V and 0 bases from J, with 7 bases between. The CDR3 consists of 15 residues. From germline, CDR1 is SGHDT and CDR2 YYEEEE. CDR3 amino acids: CASSLGGYSNQPQHF. CDR3 sequence (DNA): TGTGCCAGCAGCTTGGGGGGTTATAGCAATCAGCCCCAGCATTTT.

The V and J genes are TRBV7-2 and TRBJ2-7, with D perhaps matching TRBD2 (6 bases). Germline V gene data show CDR1 as SGHTA and CDR2 as FQGNSA. Trimming stripped 5 bases from V and 0 bases from J, with 11 bases between. The CDR3 is made up of 14 amino acids. The CDR3 nucleotides are TGTGCCAGCAGCGCCTTAGCGGTCTCCTACGAGCAGTACTTC. Encoded protein: CASSALAVSYEQYF.

The chain is built from TRBV4-2 and TRBJ1-4, with D possibly being TRBD1 (6 bases). V dropped 4 bases and J dropped 7 bases, with 22 bases sitting between them. The CDR3 is made up of 17 amino acids. The V gene's germline CDR1 is LGHNA and CDR2 YNFKEQ. Here the CDR3 reads CASSLSQGPGGGEKLFF. DNA for the CDR3: TGTGCCAGCAGCCTTTCCCAGGGGCCCGGGGGAGGTGAAAAACTGTTTTTT.

This clone appeared a single time. V gene TRBV10-3 combines with J gene TRBJ1-2, with 10 positions matching TRBD1. Per the germline V gene, CDR1 is ENHRY and CDR2 is SYGVKD. CDR3 length equals 13 residues. The J segment lost 4 bases and the V segment lost 10 bases, leaving 6 bases of the junction unmatched. The CDR3 DNA reads as TGTGCCACGCGACAGGGGGCGTTCTATGGCTACACCTTC. Translation gives CATRQGAFYGYTF.